This T cell receptor (beta chain) came from a study of cytomegalovirus exposure and HLA in healthy donors. The study, taken as a whole, reports: Immune exposure information available was restricted to CMV serostatus.

The donors, nominally healthy at sampling, likely had unrecorded immune exposures. This clone was observed a handful of times. Its antigen is as yet unknown. The PCR used 60 Vbeta and 13 Jbeta primers. TCRdb's table, derived via immunoSEQ multiplex PCR, lists solely in-frame clones and lacks some. Of fewer than 130,000 clones listed, around 78% are singletons. From germline, CDR1 is SQVTM and CDR2 ANQGSEA. Between the trimmed V and J ends, which lost 7 bases and 6 bases, there was a span of 16 bases. This CDR3 has 12 residues. The chain employs TRBV29-1 and TRBJ2-7, with D possibly matching TRBD1 (5 bases). The sequencing sample was made of PBMCs. This TCR derives from a young woman in good health and CMV-seronegative. CDR3 residues: CSAGTQGGEQYF. In DNA, the CDR3 is TGCAGCGCTGGTACTCAGGGCGGCGAGCAGTACTTC.